This T cell receptor beta chain derives from a study of beta chain features in type 1 diabetes. Study findings and constraints: Among patients with Type 1 diabetes, TCRB CDR3s were moderately but significantly shorter in every one of the four CD4+ subsets.

The CDR3 is 15 amino acids. V trimming: 6 bases; J trimming: 5 bases; junction bases outside the gene matches: 6. CDR1 is MNHEY, CDR2 SVGAGI, per germline. Expressed TCRB transcripts got sequenced, as all isolated RNA was reverse transcribed. Each sample of naive, central memory or regulatory T cells had, on average, around 3.5 million reads. Only in-frame clones appear in the TCRdb table, and some are missing; sequencing was by immunoSEQ multiplex PCR. The profile shows under 300,000 clones, over 11% of them singletons. This clone has a handful of counts. Its antigen remains unknown. On average, the one heparinised blood draw given by each donor was about 116 mL. Researchers reported sorting CD4+ naive, central memory, regulatory and stem cell-like memory cells via CD45RO/CCR7/CD25/CD127/CD95/CD27.

The chain uses TRBV6-5 and TRBJ2-5; 13 nucleotides line up with TRBD2. The source of this sequence is a man younger than 40 with type 1 diabetes. Sequenced input: naive CD4+ T cells from blood. DNA for the CDR3: TGTGCCAGCAGGCAGAGACTAGCGGGAGGCGAGACCCAGTACTTC. Its protein is CASRQRLAGGETQYF.